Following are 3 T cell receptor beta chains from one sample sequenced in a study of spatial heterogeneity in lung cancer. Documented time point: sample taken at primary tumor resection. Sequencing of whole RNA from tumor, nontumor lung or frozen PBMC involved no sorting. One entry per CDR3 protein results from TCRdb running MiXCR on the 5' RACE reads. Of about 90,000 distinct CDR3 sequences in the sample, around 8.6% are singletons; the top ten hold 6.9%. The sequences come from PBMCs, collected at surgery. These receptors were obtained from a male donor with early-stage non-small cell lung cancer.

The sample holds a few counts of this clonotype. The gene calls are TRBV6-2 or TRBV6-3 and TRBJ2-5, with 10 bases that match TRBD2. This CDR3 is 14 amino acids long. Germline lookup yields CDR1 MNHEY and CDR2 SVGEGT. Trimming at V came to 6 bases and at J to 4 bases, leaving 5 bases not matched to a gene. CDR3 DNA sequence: TGTGCCAGCAGGGGACTAGCGAGGGCAGAGACCCAGTACTTC. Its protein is CASRGLARAETQYF.

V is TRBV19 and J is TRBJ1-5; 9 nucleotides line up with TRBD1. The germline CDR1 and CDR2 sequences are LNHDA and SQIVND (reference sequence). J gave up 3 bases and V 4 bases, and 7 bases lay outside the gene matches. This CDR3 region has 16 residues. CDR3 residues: CASSRAGTGSNQPQHF. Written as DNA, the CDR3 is TGTGCCAGTAGTAGGGCCGGGACAGGGTCCAATCAGCCCCAGCATTTT.

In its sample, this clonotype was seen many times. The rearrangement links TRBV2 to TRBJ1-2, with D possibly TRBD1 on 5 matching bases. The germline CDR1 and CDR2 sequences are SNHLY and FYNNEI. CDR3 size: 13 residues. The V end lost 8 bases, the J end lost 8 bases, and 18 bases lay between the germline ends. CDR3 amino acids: CASRPFLTDGYTF. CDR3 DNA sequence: TGTGCCAGCCGTCCCTTTTTGACAGACGGCTACACCTTC. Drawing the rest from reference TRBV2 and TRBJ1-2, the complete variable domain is EPEVTQTPSHQVTQMGQEVILRCVPISNHLYFYWYRQILGQKVEFLVSFYNNEISEKSEIFDDQFSVERPDGSNFTLKIRSTKLEDSAMYFCASRPFLTDGYTFGSGTRLTVV.